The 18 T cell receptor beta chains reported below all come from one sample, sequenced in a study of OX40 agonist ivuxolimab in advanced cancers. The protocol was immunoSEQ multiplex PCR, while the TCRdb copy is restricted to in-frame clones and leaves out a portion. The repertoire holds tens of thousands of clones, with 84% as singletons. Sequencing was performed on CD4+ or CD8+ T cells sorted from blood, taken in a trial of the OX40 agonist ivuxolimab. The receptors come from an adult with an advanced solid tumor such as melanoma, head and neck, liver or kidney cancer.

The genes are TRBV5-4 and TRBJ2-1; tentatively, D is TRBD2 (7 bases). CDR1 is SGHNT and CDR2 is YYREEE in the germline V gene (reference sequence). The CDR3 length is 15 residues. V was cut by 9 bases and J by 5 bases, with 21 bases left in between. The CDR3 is CATRTGGEGDNEQFF. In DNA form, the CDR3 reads TGTGCCACTCGAACGGGGGGAGAGGGGGACAATGAGCAGTTCTTC.

CDR3: CASSQTGGANEKLFF. CDR3 nucleotides: TGTGCCAGCAGTCAGACAGGGGGAGCTAATGAAAAACTGTTTTTT. The chain links TRBV7-9 to TRBJ1-4, with 9 bases that match TRBD1. Germline CDR1 SEHNR, CDR2 FQNEAQ (reference sequence). This CDR3 region has 15 residues. Losses at the gene ends were 6 bases for V and 3 bases for J; bases not matched to a gene: 5.

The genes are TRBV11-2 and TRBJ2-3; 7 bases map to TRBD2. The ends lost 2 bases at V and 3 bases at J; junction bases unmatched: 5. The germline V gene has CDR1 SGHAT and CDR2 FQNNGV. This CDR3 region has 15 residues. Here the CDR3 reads CASSLPSGITDTQYF. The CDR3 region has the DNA TGTGCCAGCAGCTTACCTAGCGGTATTACAGATACGCAGTATTTT.

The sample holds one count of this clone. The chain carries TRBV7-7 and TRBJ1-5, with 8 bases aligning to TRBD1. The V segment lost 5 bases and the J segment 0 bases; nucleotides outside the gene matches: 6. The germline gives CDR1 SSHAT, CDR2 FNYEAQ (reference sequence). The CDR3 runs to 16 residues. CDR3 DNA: TGTGCCAGCAGCCCCCCAGACAGGGGTAGCAATCAGCCCCAGCATTTT. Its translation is CASSPPDRGSNQPQHF.

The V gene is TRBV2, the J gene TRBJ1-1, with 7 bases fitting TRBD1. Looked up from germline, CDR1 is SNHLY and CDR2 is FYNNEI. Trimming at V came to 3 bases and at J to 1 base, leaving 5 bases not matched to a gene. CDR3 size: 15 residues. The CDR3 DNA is TGTGCCAGCAGTGAGAGACAGGGCTCGAACACTGAAGCTTTCTTT. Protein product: CASSERQGSNTEAFF.

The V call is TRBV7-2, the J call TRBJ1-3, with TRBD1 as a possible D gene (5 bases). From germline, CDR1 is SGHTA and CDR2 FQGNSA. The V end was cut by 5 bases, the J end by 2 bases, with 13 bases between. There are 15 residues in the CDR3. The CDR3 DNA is TGTGCCAGCAGCACCCGGACGGGACCTGGAAACACCATATATTTT. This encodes CASSTRTGPGNTIYF.

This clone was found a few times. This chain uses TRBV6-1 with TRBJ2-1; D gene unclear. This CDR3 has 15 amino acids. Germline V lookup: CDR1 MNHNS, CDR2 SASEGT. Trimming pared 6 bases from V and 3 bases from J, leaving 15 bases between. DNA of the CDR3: TGTGCCAGCAGAAGGTCGTCCGGGTTCTACAATGAGCAGTTCTTC. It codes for CASRRSSGFYNEQFF.

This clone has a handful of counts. In DNA, the CDR3 is TGTGCCAACCAGGGAGCGTTGGGAAACACCATATATTTT. Its translation: CANQGALGNTIYF. The rearrangement links TRBV6-6 to TRBJ1-3; a possible D gene is TRBD1 (5 bases). The V gene's germline CDR1 is MNHNY and CDR2 SVGAGI (reference sequence). Trimming left V 10 bases short and J 4 bases short, with 14 bases between. The CDR3 spans 13 residues.

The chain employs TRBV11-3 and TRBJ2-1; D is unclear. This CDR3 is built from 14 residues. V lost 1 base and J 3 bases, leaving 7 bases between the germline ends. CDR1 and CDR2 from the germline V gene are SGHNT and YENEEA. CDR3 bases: TGTGCCAGCAGCTTAGCCCCCAGCTACAATGAGCAGTTCTTC. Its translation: CASSLAPSYNEQFF.

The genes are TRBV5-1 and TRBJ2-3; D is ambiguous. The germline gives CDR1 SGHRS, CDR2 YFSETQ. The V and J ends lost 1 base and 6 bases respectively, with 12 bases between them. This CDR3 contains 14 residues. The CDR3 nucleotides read TGCGCCAGCAGCTTGTCTCCAGGCCGGGATACGCAGTATTTT. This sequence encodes CASSLSPGRDTQYF.

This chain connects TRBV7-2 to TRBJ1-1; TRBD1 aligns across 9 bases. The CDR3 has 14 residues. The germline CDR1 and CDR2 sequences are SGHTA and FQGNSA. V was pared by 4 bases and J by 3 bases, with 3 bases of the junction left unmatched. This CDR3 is CASSSRTGDTEAFF. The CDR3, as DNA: TGTGCCAGCAGCTCCCGGACAGGGGACACTGAAGCTTTCTTT.

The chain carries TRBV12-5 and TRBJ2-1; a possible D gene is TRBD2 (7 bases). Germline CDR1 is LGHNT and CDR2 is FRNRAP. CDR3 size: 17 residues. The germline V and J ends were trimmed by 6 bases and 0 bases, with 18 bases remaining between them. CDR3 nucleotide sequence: TGTGCTAGTGGCTTACGGGGGGCCAGCCTCTCCTACAATGAGCAGTTCTTC. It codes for CASGLRGASLSYNEQFF.

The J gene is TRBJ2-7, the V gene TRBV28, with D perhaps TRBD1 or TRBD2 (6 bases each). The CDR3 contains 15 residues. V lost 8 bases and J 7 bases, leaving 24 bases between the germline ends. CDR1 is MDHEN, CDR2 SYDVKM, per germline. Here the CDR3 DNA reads TGTGCCAGCCGAACAGGTCGAAAGGGGGGAGGTGAGCAGTACTTC. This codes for CASRTGRKGGGEQYF.

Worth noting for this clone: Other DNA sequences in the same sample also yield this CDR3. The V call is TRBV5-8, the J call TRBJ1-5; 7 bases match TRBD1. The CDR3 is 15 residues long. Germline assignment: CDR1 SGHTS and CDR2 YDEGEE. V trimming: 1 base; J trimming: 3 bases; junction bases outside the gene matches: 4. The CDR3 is CASSLNRGVNQPQHF. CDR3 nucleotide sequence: TGTGCCAGCAGCTTGAACAGGGGAGTCAATCAGCCCCAGCATTTT. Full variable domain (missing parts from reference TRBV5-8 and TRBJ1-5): EAGVTQSPTHLIKTRGQQATLRCSPISGHTSVYWYQQALGLGLQFLLWYDEGEERNRGNFPPRFSGRQFPNYSSELNVNALELEDSALYLCASSLNRGVNQPQHFGDGTRLSIL.

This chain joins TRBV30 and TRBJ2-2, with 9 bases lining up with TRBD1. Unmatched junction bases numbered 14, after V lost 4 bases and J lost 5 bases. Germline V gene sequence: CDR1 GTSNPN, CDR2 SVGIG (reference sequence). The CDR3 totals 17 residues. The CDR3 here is CAWTGDRAWLGTGELFF. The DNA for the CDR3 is TGTGCCTGGACCGGGGACAGGGCATGGTTAGGAACCGGGGAGCTGTTTTTT.

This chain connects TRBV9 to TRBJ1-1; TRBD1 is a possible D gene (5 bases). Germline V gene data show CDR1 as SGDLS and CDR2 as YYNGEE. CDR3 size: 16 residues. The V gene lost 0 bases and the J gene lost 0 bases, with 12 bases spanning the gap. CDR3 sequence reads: CASSVVGGLVNTEAFF. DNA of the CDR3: TGTGCCAGCAGCGTAGTTGGGGGGTTAGTGAACACTGAAGCTTTCTTT.

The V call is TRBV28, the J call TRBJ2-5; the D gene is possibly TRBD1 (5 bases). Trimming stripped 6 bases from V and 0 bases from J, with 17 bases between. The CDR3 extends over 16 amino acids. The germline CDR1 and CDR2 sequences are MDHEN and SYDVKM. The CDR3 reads CASSLHGAQYQETQYF. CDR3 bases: TGTGCCAGCAGCCTTCATGGGGCCCAGTACCAAGAGACCCAGTACTTC. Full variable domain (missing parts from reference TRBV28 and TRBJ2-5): DVKVTQSSRYLVKRTGEKVFLECVQDMDHENMFWYRQDPGLGLRLIYFSYDVKMKEKGDIPEGYSVSREKKERFSLILESASTNQTSMYLCASSLHGAQYQETQYFGPGTRLLVL.

CDR3 DNA sequence: TGTGCCAGCAGCGTAGATGGGGGAAAGAGCTATGGCTACACCTTC. As protein: CASSVDGGKSYGYTF. The genes are TRBV9 and TRBJ1-2, with a weak D call TRBD1 (5 bases). The CDR3 runs to 15 residues. Trimming stripped 0 bases from V and 4 bases from J, with 13 bases between. The germline gives CDR1 SGDLS, CDR2 YYNGEE.